The clone carrying this T cell receptor beta chain was counted many times. Its antigen is still unknown. This sample stems from a study of T cells in Graves' hyperthyroidism and ophthalmopathy. Findings of the study overall: The blood repertoire included most of the expanded thyroid clonotypes above 0.001.

Amplification targeted TCR beta CDR3 regions from RNA transcripts. The HTBI primer set drove a first-round RT-PCR of the TCR CDR3. MiXCR, applied by TCRdb to the multiplex PCR reads, yields one record per CDR3 protein. The sample includes some 270,000 distinct CDR3 sequences, about an eighth of them seen just once. Sequencing used blood. This TCR came from a woman younger than 45 with Graves' hyperthyroidism that later progressed to Graves' ophthalmopathy.

The CDR3 DNA follows: TGCAGTGCTAGAAGCTGGCGGGACTACAATGAGCAGTTCTTC. Protein sequence: CSARSWRDYNEQFF. This chain connects TRBV20-1 to TRBJ2-1; D may be TRBD2 (6 bases). V was shortened by 2 bases and J by 3 bases, with 11 bases between the two germline ends. The germline gives CDR1 DFQATT, CDR2 SNEGSKA (reference sequence). The length of the CDR3 is 14 residues.